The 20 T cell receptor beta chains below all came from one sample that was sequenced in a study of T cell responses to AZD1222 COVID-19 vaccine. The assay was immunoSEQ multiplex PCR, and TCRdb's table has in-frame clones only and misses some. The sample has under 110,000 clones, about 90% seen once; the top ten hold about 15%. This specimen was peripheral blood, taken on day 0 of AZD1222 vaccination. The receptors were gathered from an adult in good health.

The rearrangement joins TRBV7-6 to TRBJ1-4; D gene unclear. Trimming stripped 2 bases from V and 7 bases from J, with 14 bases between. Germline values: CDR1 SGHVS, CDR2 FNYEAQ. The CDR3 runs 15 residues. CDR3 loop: CASSLQSEWGEKLFF. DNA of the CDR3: TGTGCCAGCAGCTTACAGTCCGAGTGGGGTGAAAAACTGTTTTTT.

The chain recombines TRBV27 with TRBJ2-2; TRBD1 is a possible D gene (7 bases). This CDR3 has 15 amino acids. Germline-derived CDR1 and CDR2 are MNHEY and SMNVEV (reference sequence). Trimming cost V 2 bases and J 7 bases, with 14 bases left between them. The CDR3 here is CASSLGRGALGELFF. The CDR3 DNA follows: TGTGCCAGCAGTTTAGGCAGGGGGGCACTCGGGGAGCTGTTTTTT.

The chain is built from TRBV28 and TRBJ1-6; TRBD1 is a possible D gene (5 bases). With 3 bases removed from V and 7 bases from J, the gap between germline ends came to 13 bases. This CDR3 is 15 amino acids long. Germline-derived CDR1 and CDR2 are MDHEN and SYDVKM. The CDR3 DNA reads TGTGCCAGCAGTTTGCGGGGCGCGGAGAATTCACCCCTCCACTTT. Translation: CASSLRGAENSPLHF. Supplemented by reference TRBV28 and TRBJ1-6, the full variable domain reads DVKVTQSSRYLVKRTGEKVFLECVQDMDHENMFWYRQDPGLGLRLIYFSYDVKMKEKGDIPEGYSVSREKKERFSLILESASTNQTSMYLCASSLRGAENSPLHFGNGTRLTVT.

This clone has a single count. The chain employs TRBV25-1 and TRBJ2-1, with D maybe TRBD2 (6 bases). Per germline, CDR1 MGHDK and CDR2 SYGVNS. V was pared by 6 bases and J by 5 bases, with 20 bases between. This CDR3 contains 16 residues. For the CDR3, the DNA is TGTGCCAGCAGCCCGCGTATTACTAGCTACCACAATGAGCAGTTCTTC. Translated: CASSPRITSYHNEQFF. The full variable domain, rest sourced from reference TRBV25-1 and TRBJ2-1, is EADIYQTPRYLVIGTGKKITLECSQTMGHDKMYWYQQDPGMELHLIHYSYGVNSTEKGDLSSESTVSRIRTEHFPLTLESARPSHTSQYLCASSPRITSYHNEQFFGPGTRLTVL.

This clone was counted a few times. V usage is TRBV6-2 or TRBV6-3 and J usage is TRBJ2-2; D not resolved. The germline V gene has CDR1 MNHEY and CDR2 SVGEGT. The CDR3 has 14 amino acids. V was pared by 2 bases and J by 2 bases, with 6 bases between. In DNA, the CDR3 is TGTGCCAGCAGTTACGCGACTAACACCGGGGAGCTGTTTTTT. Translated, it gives CASSYATNTGELFF.

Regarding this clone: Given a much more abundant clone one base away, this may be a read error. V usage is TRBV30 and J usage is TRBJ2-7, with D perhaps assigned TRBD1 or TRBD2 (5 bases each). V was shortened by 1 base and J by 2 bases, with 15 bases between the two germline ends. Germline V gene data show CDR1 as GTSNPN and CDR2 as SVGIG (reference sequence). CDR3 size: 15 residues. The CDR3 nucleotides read TGTGCCTGGAGTGGCGAGGTGGGGGACCCCTACGAGCAGTACTTC. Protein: CAWSGEVGDPYEQYF.

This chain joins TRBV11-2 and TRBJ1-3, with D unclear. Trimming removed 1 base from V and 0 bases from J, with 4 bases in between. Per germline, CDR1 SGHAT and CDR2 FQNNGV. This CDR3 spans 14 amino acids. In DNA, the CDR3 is TGTGCCAGCAGCTTAGCCTACTCTGGAAACACCATATATTTT. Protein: CASSLAYSGNTIYF.

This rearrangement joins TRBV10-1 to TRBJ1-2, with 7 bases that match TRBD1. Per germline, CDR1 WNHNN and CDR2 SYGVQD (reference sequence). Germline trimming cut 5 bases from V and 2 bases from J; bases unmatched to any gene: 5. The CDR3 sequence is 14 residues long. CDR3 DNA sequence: TGCGCCAGCAGTCAAGACAGGGAAAACTATGGCTACACCTTC. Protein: CASSQDRENYGYTF.

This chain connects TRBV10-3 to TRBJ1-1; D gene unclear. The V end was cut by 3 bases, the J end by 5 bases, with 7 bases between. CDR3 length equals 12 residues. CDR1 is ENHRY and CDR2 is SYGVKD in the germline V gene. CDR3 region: CAISEMGTEAFF. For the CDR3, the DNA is TGTGCCATCAGTGAAATGGGGACTGAAGCTTTCTTT.

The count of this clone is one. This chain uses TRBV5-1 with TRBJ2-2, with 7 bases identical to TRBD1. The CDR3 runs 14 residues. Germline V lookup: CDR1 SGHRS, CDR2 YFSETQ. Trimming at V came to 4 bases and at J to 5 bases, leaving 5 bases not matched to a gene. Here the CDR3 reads CASSLRGITGELFF. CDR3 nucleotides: TGCGCCAGCAGCCTCAGGGGGATAACCGGGGAGCTGTTTTTT. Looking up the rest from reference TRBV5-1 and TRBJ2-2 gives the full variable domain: KAGVTQTPRYLIKTRGQQVTLSCSPISGHRSVSWYQQTPGQGLQFLFEYFSETQRNKGNFPGRFSGRQFSNSRSEMNVSTLELGDSALYLCASSLRGITGELFFGEGSRLTVL.

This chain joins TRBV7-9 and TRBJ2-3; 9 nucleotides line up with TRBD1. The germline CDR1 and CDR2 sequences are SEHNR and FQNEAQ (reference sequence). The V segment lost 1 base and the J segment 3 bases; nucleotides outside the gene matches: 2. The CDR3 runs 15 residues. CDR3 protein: CASSLGDRVTDTQYF. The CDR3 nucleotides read TGTGCCAGCAGCTTAGGGGACAGGGTGACAGATACGCAGTATTTT.

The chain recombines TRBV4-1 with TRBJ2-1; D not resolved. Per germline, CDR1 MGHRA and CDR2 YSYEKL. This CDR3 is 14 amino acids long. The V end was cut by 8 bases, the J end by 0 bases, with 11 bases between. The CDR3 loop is CASGPPISYNEQFF. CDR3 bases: TGCGCCAGCGGACCCCCCATCTCCTACAATGAGCAGTTCTTC.

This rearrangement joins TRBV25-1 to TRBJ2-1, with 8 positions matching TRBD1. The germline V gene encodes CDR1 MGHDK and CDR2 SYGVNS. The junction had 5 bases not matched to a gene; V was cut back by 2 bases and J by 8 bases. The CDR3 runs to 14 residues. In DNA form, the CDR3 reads TGTGCCAGCAGTGAAGGACAGGGAATTTATGAGCAGTTCTTC. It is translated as CASSEGQGIYEQFF.

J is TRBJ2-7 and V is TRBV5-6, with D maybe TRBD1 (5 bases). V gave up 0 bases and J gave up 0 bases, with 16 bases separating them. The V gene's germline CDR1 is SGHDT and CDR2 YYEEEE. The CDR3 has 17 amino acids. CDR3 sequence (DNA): TGTGCCAGCAGCTTGGTTCCCGATCGACAGCTCTCCTACGAGCAGTACTTC. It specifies CASSLVPDRQLSYEQYF.

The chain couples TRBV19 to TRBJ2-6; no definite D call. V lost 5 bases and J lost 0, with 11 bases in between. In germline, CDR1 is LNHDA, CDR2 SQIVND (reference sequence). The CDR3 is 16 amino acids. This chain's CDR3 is CASSPRSTSGANVLTF. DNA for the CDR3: TGTGCCAGTAGTCCCAGGTCGACCTCTGGGGCCAACGTCCTGACTTTC.

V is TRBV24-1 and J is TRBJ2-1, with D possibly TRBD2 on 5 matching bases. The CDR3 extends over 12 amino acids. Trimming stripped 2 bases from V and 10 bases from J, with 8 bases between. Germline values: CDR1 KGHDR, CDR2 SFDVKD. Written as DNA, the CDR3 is TGTGCCACCAGTGATTCCCCTAGCGAGCAGTTCTTC. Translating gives CATSDSPSEQFF.

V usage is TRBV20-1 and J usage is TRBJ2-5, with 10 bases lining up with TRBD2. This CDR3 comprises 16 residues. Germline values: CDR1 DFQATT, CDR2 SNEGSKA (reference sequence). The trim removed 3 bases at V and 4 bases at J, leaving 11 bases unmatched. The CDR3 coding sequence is TGCAGTGCTAGTTTGGCAGCGGGAGGGAAAAGAGAGACCCAGTACTTC. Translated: CSASLAAGGKRETQYF.

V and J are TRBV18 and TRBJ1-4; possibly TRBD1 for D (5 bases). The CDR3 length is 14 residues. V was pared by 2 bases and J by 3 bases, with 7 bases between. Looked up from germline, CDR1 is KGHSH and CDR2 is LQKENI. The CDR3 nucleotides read TGTGCCAGCTCACCAAACAGGCCTAATGAAAAACTGTTTTTT. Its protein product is CASSPNRPNEKLFF.

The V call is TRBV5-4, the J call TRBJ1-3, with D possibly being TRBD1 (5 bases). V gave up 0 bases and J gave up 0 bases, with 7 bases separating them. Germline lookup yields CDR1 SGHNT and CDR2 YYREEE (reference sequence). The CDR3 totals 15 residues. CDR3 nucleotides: TGTGCCAGCAGCTTGGGGGGGACCTCTGGAAACACCATATATTTT. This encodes CASSLGGTSGNTIYF.

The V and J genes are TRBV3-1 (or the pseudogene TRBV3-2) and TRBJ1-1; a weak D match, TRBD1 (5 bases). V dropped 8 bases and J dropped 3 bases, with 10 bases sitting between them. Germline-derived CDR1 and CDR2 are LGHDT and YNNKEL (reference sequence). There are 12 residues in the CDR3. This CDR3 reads CASGDSYTEAFF. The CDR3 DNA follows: TGTGCCAGCGGTGACAGCTACACTGAAGCTTTCTTT.